This T cell receptor (beta chain) was sequenced during a study of vaccination and CD4 T cells after COVID-19. About the study: Median draw time for post-COVID samples was over 100 days post-diagnosis (range 35 to 161).

Treatment described: roughly 10-day PBMC culture with coronavirus spike peptide pools or control peptides (ViraFEST assay). CD4+ T lymphocytes from the unexposed donor were collected before the COVID-19 pandemic (2011-2018). ViraFEST stimulated the growth of antigen-specific T cells using peptide pools and subsequently profiled their TCRs by sequencing. Cultured CD4+ T cells had their DNA profiled by the Oncomine TCR Beta short-read assay. It was from cultured CD4+ T cells that genomic DNA was extracted. TCRdb reprocessed the PCR reads with MiXCR, giving one entry per CDR3 protein. The sample lists 9,900 or so distinct CDR3 sequences; 35% were seen once. Only a few counts were recorded for this clonotype. Its target is unknown. The sequence derives from a human donor in good health. Input material: CD4+ T cells from blood, cultured in vitro.

The DNA of the CDR3 is TGTGCCAGCAGTCCCCGCCTTGCGGCAAGGGGTGCCTATGGCTACACCTTC. This gives the protein CASSPRLAARGAYGYTF. The chain employs TRBV28 and TRBJ1-2; weak D call: TRBD1 (5 bases). The CDR3 length is 17 residues. Per germline, CDR1 MDHEN and CDR2 SYDVKM. With 5 bases removed from V and 4 bases from J, the gap between germline ends came to 23 bases.